This T cell receptor (beta chain) was documented in a study of T cells in Graves' hyperthyroidism and ophthalmopathy. The study included ophthalmopathy patients with Clinical Activity Score at least 3, NOSPECS grade at least 4 and duration under 3 months. Findings of the study overall: A model using 13 V-J features told ophthalmopathy apart from stable hyperthyroidism. Clonotypes that were expanded in thyroid above 0.001 mostly appeared in blood too.

The source material, RNA transcripts, was used to amplify TCR beta CDR3 regions. During a first-round RT-PCR of the TCR CDR3, the HTBI primer set was used. Each CDR3 protein is one row after TCRdb ran MiXCR on the multiplex PCR reads. The sample has approximately 690,000 distinct CDR3 sequences, approximately 15% seen once. To note about this clonotype: What it recognizes is unknown.

This clonotype was sampled from a woman between 50 and 59 years old with Graves' ophthalmopathy. The material sequenced was blood.

In nucleotides, the CDR3 is TGTGCCAGCAGCTTCACTTTACATGAGCAGTTCTTC. Its translation is CASSFTLHEQFF. The rearrangement uses TRBV7-3 and TRBJ2-1; D is unresolved. Germline assignment: CDR1 SGHTA and CDR2 FQGTGA. V lost 3 bases and J 8 bases, leaving 8 bases between the germline ends. This CDR3 spans 12 amino acids.